Below are 6 T cell receptor beta chains sequenced from a single sample in a study of long-term antiretroviral therapy in people with HIV. Sequencing used immunoSEQ v3.0 at survey level. Sequenced by immunoSEQ multiplex PCR; TCRdb stores in-frame clones only, minus some. The sample contains tens of thousands of clones, roughly 87% of which appear only once. Sequencing was performed on unsorted PBMCs, taken 1 year after starting antiretroviral therapy. These receptors all stem from a man aged 18-30 years with HIV.

The rearrangement uses TRBV5-1 and TRBJ1-1, with 7 nucleotides matching TRBD1. V dropped 0 bases and J dropped 1; count of bases not matched to a gene: 6. The germline V gene has CDR1 SGHRS and CDR2 YFSETQ. The CDR3 totals 16 residues. As DNA, the CDR3 is TGCGCCAGCAGCTTGGCCACGACAGGGAAGAACACTGAAGCTTTCTTT. Its translation: CASSLATTGKNTEAFF.

V gene TRBV6-5 combines with J gene TRBJ2-3; TRBD1 aligns across 10 bases. Germline V gene lookup returns CDR1 MNHEY and CDR2 SVGAGI. J was trimmed by 5 bases and V by 6 bases; bases with no gene match: 5. CDR3 length: 14 residues. For the CDR3, the DNA is TGTGCCAGCAGCAGGGACAGGGGATTAGATACGCAGTATTTT. The encoded protein is CASSRDRGLDTQYF.

This clone came up once. The chain joins TRBV7-2 to TRBJ1-3, with 8 bases lining up with TRBD1. V shed 1 base and J 3 bases; nucleotides not matched to a gene: 8. The CDR3 extends over 17 amino acids. Germline lookup yields CDR1 SGHTA and CDR2 FQGNSA. In nucleotides, the CDR3 is TGTGCCAGCAGCTTAGGGGGTGACAGGGGCCTTGGAAACACCATATATTTT. Encoded protein: CASSLGGDRGLGNTIYF.

The chain recombines TRBV27 with TRBJ2-1; no clear D gene. CDR1 and CDR2 from the germline V gene are MNHEY and SMNVEV (reference sequence). CDR3 length: 12 residues. The V gene lost 4 bases and the J gene lost 4 bases, with 5 bases spanning the gap. The DNA of the CDR3 is TGTGCCAGCAGTTCCCCTTACAATGAGCAGTTCTTC. It encodes CASSSPYNEQFF.

The V and J genes are TRBV5-1 and TRBJ2-6, with a possible D match to TRBD2 (7 bases). The CDR3 totals 16 residues. Per germline, CDR1 SGHRS and CDR2 YFSETQ. The germline V and J ends were trimmed by 0 bases and 2 bases, with 9 bases remaining between them. CDR3 sequence: CASSLEGGPGANVLTF. For the CDR3, the DNA is TGCGCCAGCAGCTTGGAGGGGGGGCCTGGGGCCAACGTCCTGACTTTC.

The chain recombines TRBV5-1 with TRBJ2-1; 8 bases align to TRBD2. The CDR3 extends over 15 amino acids. Trimming removed 3 bases from V and 4 bases from J; junction bases left unmatched: 6. Germline values: CDR1 SGHRS, CDR2 YFSETQ. DNA of the CDR3: TGCGCCAGCAGCTCCCGAGGCGGGGGGTACAATGAGCAGTTCTTC. This translates into CASSSRGGGYNEQFF.